The source of this T cell receptor beta chain is a study of identical twins. This CDR3 region has 14 residues. Germline values: CDR1 MNHNS, CDR2 SASEGT. V was trimmed by 5 bases and J by 8 bases, leaving 16 bases between them. Each CDR3 protein gets one entry after TCRdb re-called the 5' RACE reads with MiXCR. The sample lists approximately 630,000 distinct CDR3 sequences, 7% to 7.5% occurring once. A further study also used this sample, focusing on yellow fever vaccine responses in identical twins. That report adds: Twins reportedly showed a vaccine T cell response that seemed partly convergent and partly personalized.

This receptor was identified in a woman younger than 35 in good health. The rearrangement links TRBV6-1 to TRBJ2-1, with a possible D match to TRBD2 (6 bases). What was sequenced was PBMCs. DNA of the CDR3: TGTGCCAGCAGTCCACGGACTAAGAGAGATGAGCAGTTCTTC. It is translated as CASSPRTKRDEQFF.